Shown below are 10 T cell receptor beta chains from a single sample sequenced in a study of blood T cell repertoires in COVID-19. The method was immunoSEQ multiplex PCR; TCRdb's version includes in-frame clones alone and lacks a portion of them. The profile shows around 160,000 clones, just under 85% of them singletons. Specimen: peripheral blood. The receptors were gathered from a woman in her thirties or forties with active or convalescent COVID-19.

The chain employs TRBV28 and TRBJ1-1; no clear D gene. Trimming left V 10 bases short and J 5 bases short, with 11 bases between. Germline V gene sequence: CDR1 MDHEN, CDR2 SYDVKM. The CDR3 sequence is 11 residues long. This CDR3 reads CATLELTEAFF. In nucleotides, the CDR3 is TGTGCCACCCTCGAGTTGACTGAAGCTTTCTTT.

V usage is TRBV28 and J usage is TRBJ2-3; 11 bases fit TRBD2. V shed 4 bases, J shed 6 bases, and the junction held 6 bases outside the gene matches. The CDR3 runs 15 residues. Germline CDR1 is MDHEN and CDR2 is SYDVKM. The CDR3 DNA sequence: TGTGCCAGCAGTTCCCTAGCGGGGGGTGTGGATACGCAGTATTTT. Translated, it gives CASSSLAGGVDTQYF.

This chain links TRBV19 with TRBJ1-2; D may be TRBD1 (6 bases). Deletions cut 5 bases from V and 5 bases from J, with 18 bases between. Germline V gene sequence: CDR1 LNHDA, CDR2 SQIVND (reference sequence). The CDR3 length is 15 residues. CDR3 amino acids: CASSSRADRRYGYTF. Written as DNA, the CDR3 is TGTGCCAGTAGTTCCCGCGCCGACAGGAGGTATGGCTACACCTTC.

The chain couples TRBV27 to TRBJ2-6, with 7 bases lining up with TRBD2. J was trimmed by 0 bases and V by 2 bases; bases with no gene match: 7. Per the germline V gene, CDR1 is MNHEY and CDR2 is SMNVEV (reference sequence). This CDR3 has 18 amino acids. The CDR3 DNA follows: TGTGCCAGCAGTTTAATATGGGAGGGGAGCTCTGGGGCCAACGTCCTGACTTTC. Its protein product is CASSLIWEGSSGANVLTF.

V and J are TRBV6-2 or TRBV6-3 and TRBJ2-1, with 7 bases lining up with TRBD1. Per the germline V gene, CDR1 is MNHEY and CDR2 is SVGEGT. V lost 5 bases, J lost 1 base, and 5 bases stayed unmatched. CDR3 length: 15 residues. CDR3 DNA: TGTGCCAGCAGTCTCACAGGGGTTTCCTACAATGAGCAGTTCTTC. Protein: CASSLTGVSYNEQFF.

The rearrangement links TRBV28 to TRBJ2-3; tentative D call: TRBD2 (5 bases). CDR1 and CDR2 from the germline V gene are MDHEN and SYDVKM. The length of the CDR3 is 20 residues. With 2 bases removed from V and 3 bases from J, the gap between germline ends came to 27 bases. This CDR3 is CASSLPSLFSSEDYTDTQYF. The CDR3 coding sequence is TGTGCCAGCAGTTTACCCTCCCTCTTCTCGAGCGAAGACTATACAGATACGCAGTATTTT. Full variable domain (outside the CDR3, taken from reference TRBV28 and TRBJ2-3): DVKVTQSSRYLVKRTGEKVFLECVQDMDHENMFWYRQDPGLGLRLIYFSYDVKMKEKGDIPEGYSVSREKKERFSLILESASTNQTSMYLCASSLPSLFSSEDYTDTQYFGPGTRLTVL.

The V gene is TRBV28, the J gene TRBJ2-7; 7 bases map to TRBD1. With V trimmed by 3 bases and J by 1 base, 12 bases remained unmatched. This CDR3 contains 17 residues. The germline gives CDR1 MDHEN, CDR2 SYDVKM. The CDR3: CASSLEQGRSGSYEQYF. DNA for the CDR3: TGTGCCAGCAGTTTGGAACAGGGGAGAAGTGGTTCCTACGAGCAGTACTTC.

Here the CDR3 DNA reads TGCGCCAGCAGCCAGATGGACGACAGGGATGGCTACACCTTC. Its protein product is CASSQMDDRDGYTF. The chain is built from TRBV4-3 and TRBJ1-2; 7 nucleotides agree with TRBD1. CDR1 and CDR2 (germline): LGHNA, YSLEER. The CDR3 loop spans 14 amino acids. V trimming: 3 bases; J trimming: 6 bases; junction bases outside the gene matches: 7.

This clone was observed once. The chain has TRBV3-1 (or the pseudogene TRBV3-2) and TRBJ2-1; D might be TRBD2 (6 bases). V lost 4 bases, J lost 0 bases, and 13 bases lay in between. Germline CDR1 LGHDT, CDR2 YNNKEL (reference sequence). The CDR3 loop spans 16 amino acids. This chain's CDR3 is CASSPRAGSSYNEQFF. Here the CDR3 DNA reads TGTGCCAGCAGCCCTCGGGCGGGGAGCTCCTACAATGAGCAGTTCTTC.

As regards this clone: At one end, the junction sequence differs from germline, possibly due to a read error. The rearrangement uses TRBV19 and TRBJ2-1; TRBD2 aligns across 9 bases. From germline, CDR1 is LNHDA and CDR2 SQIVND (reference sequence). CDR3 length: 16 residues. The CDR3 DNA reads as TGTGCCAGTAGTATAGGAGCGGGGGGCATATACAATGGGCAGTTCTTC. Translated: CASSIGAGGIYNGQFF.